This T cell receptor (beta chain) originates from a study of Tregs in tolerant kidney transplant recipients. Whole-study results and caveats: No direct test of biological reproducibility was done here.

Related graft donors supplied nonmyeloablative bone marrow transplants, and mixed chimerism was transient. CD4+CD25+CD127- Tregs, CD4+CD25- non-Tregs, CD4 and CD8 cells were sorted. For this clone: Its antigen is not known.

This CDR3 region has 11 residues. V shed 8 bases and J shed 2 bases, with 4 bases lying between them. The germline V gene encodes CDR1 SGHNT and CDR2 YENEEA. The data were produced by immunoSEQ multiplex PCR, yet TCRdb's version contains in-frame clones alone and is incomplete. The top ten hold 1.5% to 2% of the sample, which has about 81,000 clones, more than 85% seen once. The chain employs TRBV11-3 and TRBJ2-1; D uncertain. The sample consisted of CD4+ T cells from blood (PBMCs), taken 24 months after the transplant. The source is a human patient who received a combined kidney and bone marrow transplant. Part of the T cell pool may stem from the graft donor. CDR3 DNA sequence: TGTGCCAGCGCTACCTACAATGAGCAGTTCTTC. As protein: CASATYNEQFF.